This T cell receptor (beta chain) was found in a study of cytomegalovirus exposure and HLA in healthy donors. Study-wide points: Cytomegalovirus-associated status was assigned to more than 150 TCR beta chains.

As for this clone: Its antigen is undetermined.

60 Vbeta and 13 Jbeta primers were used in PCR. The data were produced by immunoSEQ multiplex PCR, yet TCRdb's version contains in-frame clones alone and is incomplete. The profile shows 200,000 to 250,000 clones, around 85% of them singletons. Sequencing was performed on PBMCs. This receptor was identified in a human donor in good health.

In DNA, the CDR3 is TGTGCCAGCAGCCAAGAGGGGAGACAGGGGGCCAATTACGAGCAGTACTTC. Translated: CASSQEGRQGANYEQYF. The genes are TRBV4-2 and TRBJ2-7, with TRBD1 matching over 10 bases. Trimming removed 0 bases from V and 4 bases from J; junction bases left unmatched: 9. CDR1 and CDR2 (germline): LGHNA, YNFKEQ. This CDR3 has 17 residues.